This TCR beta chain was identified during a study of T cells in Graves' hyperthyroidism and ophthalmopathy (dated by TCRdb to about 2019). With respect to the entire study: Peripheral blood samples were taken at initial diagnosis, before any treatment was given. A discovery cohort of roughly 96 patients, roughly 45 with Graves' ophthalmopathy and fewer than 65 with stable Graves' hyperthyroidism, was used to find distinguishing TCR V-J signatures. Whether ophthalmopathy could be predicted prospectively was tested in an independent validation cohort made up of approximately 19 hyperthyroidism patients plus 17 patients who later progressed to ophthalmopathy. The 95 to 100 discovery patients were randomly divided into training and test sets at a 7:3 ratio. The study also compared thyroid tissue and blood T-cell repertoires from more than 5 Graves' hyperthyroidism patients. After blood sampling, hyperthyroidism patients were treated with methimazole at a starting dose of 30 mg daily, and ophthalmopathy patients were treated with high-dose intravenous methylprednisolone. The paper describes TCR Vbeta CDR3 sequencing of about 140 peripheral blood samples, made up of fewer than 50 ophthalmopathy patients, some 76 hyperthyroidism patients and roughly 17 progressor patients. General study outcomes and caveats: Sample size was not statistically predetermined, and blinding of investigators to group allocation was not performed. Blood samples also contained most of the expanded thyroid clonotypes (frequency above 0.001), which suggests that blood repertoires may reflect thyroid immune responses. In validation, the model predicted progression to ophthalmopathy with 55% to 71% sensitivity and approximately 74% specificity, a median of around 6.6 months before onset. In cross-validation, a model built on a 13 V-J signature told ophthalmopathy apart from stable hyperthyroidism with 87.88% sensitivity and around 83% specificity, and in testing the same model reached 80%/75%.

Counted from cysteine to phenylalanine, this CDR3 has 16 amino acids. Only CDR3 DNA remains: 48 bases, in frame from the first base. V was cut back by 5 bases and J by 5 bases, leaving a gap of 21 bases between them. The germline V gene sets CDR1 to SGHVS and CDR2 to FNYEAQ. Graves' hyperthyroidism was defined as stable when no progression to ophthalmopathy occurred over 18 months of follow-up. Hyperthyroidism patients were newly diagnosed, with disease duration under 2 months, and aged 18 to 65 years. The study excluded patients with uncontrolled infections, other autoimmune diseases, pregnancy or lactation. Clinical symptoms, serum thyroxine and TRAb, thyroid ultrasound, and orbital computed tomography formed the basis for the diagnoses. PBMCs were isolated from approximately 10 ml of fresh peripheral blood by Ficoll-Paque density gradient centrifugation. Total RNA was extracted with Trizol reagent, and quality was checked on an Agilent 2100 Bioanalyzer.

There are many counts of this clonotype. It lacks a known antigen. No base quality information exists; no much larger clone differs at one position. TCR beta CDR3 regions were amplified from RNA transcripts. The first round of RT-PCR for the TCR CDR3 was performed with the HTBI primer set and the Qiagen OneStep RT-PCR kit. A second multiplex PCR round built the libraries, followed by size selection and purification. Sequencing of the libraries was done on an Illumina HiSeq2000 using paired-end 100 bp reads. Regarding the original processing steps: Raw data were processed with SOAPnuke, discarding reads with adapters, uncalled bases, mean Phred below 15, or no exact constant-primer or identifier match. COPE v1.2.5 was used to merge high-quality paired reads, and clonotypes were defined as unique nucleotide sequences. MiTCR v1.1 was used to align clonotypes to the IMGT TRBV, TRBD and TRBJ reference segments. Only V-J combinations with frequency above 0.0001, covering approximately 99% of repertoires, were analysed. The TCS score was defined as the ratio of F50 (clonal expansion) to E x V (chaos), calculated using BLOSUM62-based TCRdist between CDR3 peptides within each V-J. Welch's t-statistics and random forest reduced several hundred V-J features to 13, which were used in a naive Bayes classifier (R e1071). TCRdb handled the public reads itself, with Q25 trimming in fastp and clone calling in MiXCR, and kept productive beta chains. Rows with one shared CDR3 protein collapse into an entry with the most common genes and DNA. TCRdb assigned the V and J calls; the authors' analysis was not used. The sample records about 420,000 distinct CDR3 sequences, 15% to 18% of which are singletons. The ten biggest clones cover 14% of the sample.

Sequencing input: blood. This sequence uses TRBV7-6 and TRBJ2-5; the D gene cannot be resolved reliably. The sequence came from a woman aged 18-29 years with Graves' hyperthyroidism. The nucleotide sequence reads as follows: TGTGCCAGCAGCCCAACCTGGGGTAGGCACGGTGAGACCCAGTACTTC. Its translation reads: CASSPTWGRHGETQYF.